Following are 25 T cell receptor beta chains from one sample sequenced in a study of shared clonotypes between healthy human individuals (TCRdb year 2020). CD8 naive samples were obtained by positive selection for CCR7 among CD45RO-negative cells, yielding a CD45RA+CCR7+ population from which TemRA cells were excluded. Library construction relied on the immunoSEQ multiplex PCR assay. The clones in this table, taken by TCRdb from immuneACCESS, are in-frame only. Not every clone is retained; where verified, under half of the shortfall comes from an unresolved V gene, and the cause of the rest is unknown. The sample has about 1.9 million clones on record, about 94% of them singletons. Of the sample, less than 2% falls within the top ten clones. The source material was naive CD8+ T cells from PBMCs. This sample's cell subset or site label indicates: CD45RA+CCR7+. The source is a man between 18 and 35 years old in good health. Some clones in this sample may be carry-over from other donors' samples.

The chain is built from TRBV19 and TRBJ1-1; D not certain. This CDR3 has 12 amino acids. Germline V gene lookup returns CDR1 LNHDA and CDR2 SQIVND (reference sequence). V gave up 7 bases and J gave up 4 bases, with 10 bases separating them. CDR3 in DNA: TGTGCCAGTATACGTTTCGGCACTGAAGCTTTCTTT. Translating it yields CASIRFGTEAFF.

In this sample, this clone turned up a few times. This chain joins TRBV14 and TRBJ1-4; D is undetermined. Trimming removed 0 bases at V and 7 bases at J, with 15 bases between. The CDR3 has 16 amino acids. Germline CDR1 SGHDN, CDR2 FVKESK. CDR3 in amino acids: CASSQERTVRPEKLFF. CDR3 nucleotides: TGTGCCAGCAGCCAAGAGCGAACAGTGCGCCCTGAAAAACTGTTTTTT.

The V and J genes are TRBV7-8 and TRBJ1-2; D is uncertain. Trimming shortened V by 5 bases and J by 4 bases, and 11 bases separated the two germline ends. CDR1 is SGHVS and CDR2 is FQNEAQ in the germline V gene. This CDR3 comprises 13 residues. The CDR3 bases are TGTGCCAGCAGCACCGACGGACCCTATGGCTACACCTTC. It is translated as CASSTDGPYGYTF.

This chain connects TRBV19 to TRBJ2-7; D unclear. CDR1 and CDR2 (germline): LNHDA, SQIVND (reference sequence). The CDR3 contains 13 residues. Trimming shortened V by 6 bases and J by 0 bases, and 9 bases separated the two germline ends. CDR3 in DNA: TGTGCCAGTAGGCAGTTGAGCTCCTACGAGCAGTACTTC. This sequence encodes CASRQLSSYEQYF.

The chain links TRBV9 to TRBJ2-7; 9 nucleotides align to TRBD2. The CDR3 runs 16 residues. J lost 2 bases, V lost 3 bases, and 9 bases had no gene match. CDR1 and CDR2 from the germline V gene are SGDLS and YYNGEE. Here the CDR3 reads CASSDGPREGAYEQYF. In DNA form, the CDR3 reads TGTGCCAGCAGCGATGGTCCGCGGGAGGGGGCCTACGAGCAGTACTTC. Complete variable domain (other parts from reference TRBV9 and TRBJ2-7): DSGVTQTPKHLITATGQRVTLRCSPRSGDLSVYWYQQSLDQGLQFLIQYYNGEERAKGNILERFSAQQFPDLHSELNLSSLELGDSALYFCASSDGPREGAYEQYFGPGTRLTVT.

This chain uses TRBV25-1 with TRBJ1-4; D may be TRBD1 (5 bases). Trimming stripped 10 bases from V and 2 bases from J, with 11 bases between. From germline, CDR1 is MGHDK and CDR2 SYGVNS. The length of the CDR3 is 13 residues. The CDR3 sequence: CATQGLTNEKLFF. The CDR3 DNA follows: TGTGCCACGCAGGGTCTCACTAATGAAAAACTGTTTTTT.

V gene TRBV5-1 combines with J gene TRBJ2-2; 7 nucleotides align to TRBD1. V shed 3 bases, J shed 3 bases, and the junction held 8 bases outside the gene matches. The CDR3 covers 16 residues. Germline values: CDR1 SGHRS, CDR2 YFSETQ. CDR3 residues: CASSSKGATDTGELFF. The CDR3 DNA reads TGCGCCAGCAGCTCAAAGGGGGCCACTGACACCGGGGAGCTGTTTTTT.

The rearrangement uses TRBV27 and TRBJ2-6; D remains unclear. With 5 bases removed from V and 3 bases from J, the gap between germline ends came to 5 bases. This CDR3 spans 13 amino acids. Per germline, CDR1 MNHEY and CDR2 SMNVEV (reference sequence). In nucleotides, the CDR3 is TGTGCCAGCAGTATGTATGGGGCCAACGTCCTGACTTTC. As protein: CASSMYGANVLTF.

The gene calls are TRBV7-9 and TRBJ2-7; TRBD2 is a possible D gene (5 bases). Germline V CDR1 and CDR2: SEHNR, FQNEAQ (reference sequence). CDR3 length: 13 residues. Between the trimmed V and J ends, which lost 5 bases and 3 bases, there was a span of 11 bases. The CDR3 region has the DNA TGTGCCAGCAGCATGGACGGAGGCTACGAGCAGTACTTC. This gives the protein CASSMDGGYEQYF.

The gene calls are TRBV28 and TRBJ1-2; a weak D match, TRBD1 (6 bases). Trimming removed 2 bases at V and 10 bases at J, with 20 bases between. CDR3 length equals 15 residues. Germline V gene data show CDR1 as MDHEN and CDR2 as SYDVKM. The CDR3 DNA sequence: TGTGCCAGCAGTTTAAGCGGCAGGGGTATGGTCGACTACACCTTC. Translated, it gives CASSLSGRGMVDYTF.

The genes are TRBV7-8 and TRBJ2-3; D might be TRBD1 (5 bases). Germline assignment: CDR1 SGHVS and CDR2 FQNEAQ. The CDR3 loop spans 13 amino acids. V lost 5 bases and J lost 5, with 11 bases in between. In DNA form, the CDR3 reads TGTGCCAGCAGCCCAGGGTGGCAAGATACGCAGTATTTT. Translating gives CASSPGWQDTQYF. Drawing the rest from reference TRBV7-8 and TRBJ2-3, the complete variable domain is GAGVSQSPRYKVAKRGQDVALRCDPISGHVSLFWYQQALGQGPEFLTYFQNEAQLDKSGLPSDRFFAERPEGSVSTLKIQRTQQEDSAVYLCASSPGWQDTQYFGPGTRLTVL.

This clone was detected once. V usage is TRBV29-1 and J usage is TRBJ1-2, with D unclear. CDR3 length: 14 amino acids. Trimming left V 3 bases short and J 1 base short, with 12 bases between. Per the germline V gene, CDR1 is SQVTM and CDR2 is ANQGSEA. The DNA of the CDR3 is TGCAGCGTTGAGCATCCGGTCTTTAACTATGGCTACACCTTC. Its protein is CSVEHPVFNYGYTF.

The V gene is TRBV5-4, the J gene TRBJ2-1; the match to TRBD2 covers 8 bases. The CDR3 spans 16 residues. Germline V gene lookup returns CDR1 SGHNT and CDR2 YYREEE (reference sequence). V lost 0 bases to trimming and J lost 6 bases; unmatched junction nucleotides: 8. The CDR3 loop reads CASSLGSGGPSNEQFF. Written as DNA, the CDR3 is TGTGCCAGCAGCTTGGGATCGGGAGGGCCCTCCAATGAGCAGTTCTTC.

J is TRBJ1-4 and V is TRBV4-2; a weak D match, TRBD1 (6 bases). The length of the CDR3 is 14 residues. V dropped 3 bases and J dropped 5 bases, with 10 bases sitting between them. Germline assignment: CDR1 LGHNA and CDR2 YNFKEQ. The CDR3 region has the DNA TGTGCCAGCAGCCAGAACAGGGACAATGAAAAACTGTTTTTT. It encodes CASSQNRDNEKLFF.

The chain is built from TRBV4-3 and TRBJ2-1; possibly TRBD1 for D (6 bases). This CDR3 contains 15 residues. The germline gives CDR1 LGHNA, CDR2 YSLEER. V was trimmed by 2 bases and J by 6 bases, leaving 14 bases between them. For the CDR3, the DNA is TGCGCCAGCAGCCAAAGAGGGGGATCGGGCAATGAGCAGTTCTTC. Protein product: CASSQRGGSGNEQFF.

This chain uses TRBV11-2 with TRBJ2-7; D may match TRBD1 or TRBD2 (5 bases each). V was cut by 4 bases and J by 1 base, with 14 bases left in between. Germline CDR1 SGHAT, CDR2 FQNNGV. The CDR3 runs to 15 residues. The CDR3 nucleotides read TGTGCCAGCAGCTCGAGGGGTAGTTATTCCTACGAGCAGTACTTC. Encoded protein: CASSSRGSYSYEQYF.

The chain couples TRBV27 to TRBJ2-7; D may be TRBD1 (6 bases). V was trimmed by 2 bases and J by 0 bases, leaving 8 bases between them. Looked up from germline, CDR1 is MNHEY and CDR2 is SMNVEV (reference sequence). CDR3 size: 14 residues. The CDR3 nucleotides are TGTGCCAGCAGTTTAGTGGACAGCTCCTACGAGCAGTACTTC. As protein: CASSLVDSSYEQYF.

CDR3 sequence reads: CASEEGQNEQYF. The CDR3 DNA reads TGTGCCAGCGAGGAGGGCCAGAACGAGCAGTACTTC. V is TRBV28 and J is TRBJ2-5, with D tentatively TRBD2 (6 bases). The J call may be in error: the DNA end matches TRBJ2-7 better. Germline V gives CDR1 MDHEN, CDR2 SYDVKM. The CDR3 consists of 12 residues.

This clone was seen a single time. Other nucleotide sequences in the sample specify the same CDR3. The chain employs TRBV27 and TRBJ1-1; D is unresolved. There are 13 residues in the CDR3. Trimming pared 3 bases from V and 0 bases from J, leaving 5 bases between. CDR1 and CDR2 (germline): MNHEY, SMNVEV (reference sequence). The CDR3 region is CASSLSLNTEAFF. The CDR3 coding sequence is TGTGCCAGCAGTTTGAGTTTGAACACTGAAGCTTTCTTT.

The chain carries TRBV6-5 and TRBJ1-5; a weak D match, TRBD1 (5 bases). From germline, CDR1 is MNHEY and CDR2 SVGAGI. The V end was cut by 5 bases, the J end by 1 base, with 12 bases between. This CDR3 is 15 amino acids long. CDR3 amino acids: CASSPVGGSNQPQHF. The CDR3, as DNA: TGTGCCAGCAGTCCTGTGGGGGGAAGCAATCAGCCCCAGCATTTT.

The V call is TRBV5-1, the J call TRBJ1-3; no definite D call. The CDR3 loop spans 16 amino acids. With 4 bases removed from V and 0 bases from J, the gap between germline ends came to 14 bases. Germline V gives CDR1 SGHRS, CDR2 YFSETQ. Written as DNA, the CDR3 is TGCGCCAGCAGCGGAGCCTCTGGAATCTCTGGAAACACCATATATTTT. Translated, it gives CASSGASGISGNTIYF. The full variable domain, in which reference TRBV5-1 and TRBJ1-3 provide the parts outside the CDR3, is KAGVTQTPRYLIKTRGQQVTLSCSPISGHRSVSWYQQTPGQGLQFLFEYFSETQRNKGNFPGRFSGRQFSNSRSEMNVSTLELGDSALYLCASSGASGISGNTIYFGEGSWLTVV.

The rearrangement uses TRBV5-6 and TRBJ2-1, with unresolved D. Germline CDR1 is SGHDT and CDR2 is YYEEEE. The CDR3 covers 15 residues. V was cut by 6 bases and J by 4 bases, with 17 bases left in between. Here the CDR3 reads CASTSWASLYNEQFF. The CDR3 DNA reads TGTGCCAGCACGTCATGGGCCTCCCTTTACAATGAGCAGTTCTTC.

This CDR3 is CASSPLGGAVGTQYF. In DNA, the CDR3 is TGTGCCAGCAGTCCCCTCGGCGGGGCCGTAGGGACCCAGTACTTC. The chain joins TRBV27 to TRBJ2-5, with D possibly TRBD2 on 6 matching bases. This CDR3 has 15 residues. Germline CDR1 is MNHEY and CDR2 is SMNVEV (reference sequence). The germline V and J ends were trimmed by 5 bases and 7 bases, with 20 bases remaining between them.

CDR3 loop: CASSPRGRANTEAFF. CDR3 coding DNA: TGTGCCAGCAGCCCTCGGGGACGGGCGAACACTGAAGCTTTCTTT. The rearrangement links TRBV7-9 to TRBJ1-1; D may be TRBD1 (5 bases). The CDR3 length is 15 residues. The germline V and J ends were trimmed by 5 bases and 1 base, with 14 bases remaining between them. The germline CDR1 and CDR2 sequences are SEHNR and FQNEAQ (reference sequence).

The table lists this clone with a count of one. The CDR3 loop reads CASSLSLDREGAEAFF. The CDR3 DNA is TGTGCCAGCAGTTTATCTTTAGACAGGGAAGGTGCTGAAGCTTTCTTT. V is TRBV27 and J is TRBJ1-1; TRBD1 agrees at 7 bases. V dropped 0 bases and J dropped 6; count of bases not matched to a gene: 10. Germline V CDR1 and CDR2: MNHEY, SMNVEV (reference sequence). CDR3 length equals 16 residues.